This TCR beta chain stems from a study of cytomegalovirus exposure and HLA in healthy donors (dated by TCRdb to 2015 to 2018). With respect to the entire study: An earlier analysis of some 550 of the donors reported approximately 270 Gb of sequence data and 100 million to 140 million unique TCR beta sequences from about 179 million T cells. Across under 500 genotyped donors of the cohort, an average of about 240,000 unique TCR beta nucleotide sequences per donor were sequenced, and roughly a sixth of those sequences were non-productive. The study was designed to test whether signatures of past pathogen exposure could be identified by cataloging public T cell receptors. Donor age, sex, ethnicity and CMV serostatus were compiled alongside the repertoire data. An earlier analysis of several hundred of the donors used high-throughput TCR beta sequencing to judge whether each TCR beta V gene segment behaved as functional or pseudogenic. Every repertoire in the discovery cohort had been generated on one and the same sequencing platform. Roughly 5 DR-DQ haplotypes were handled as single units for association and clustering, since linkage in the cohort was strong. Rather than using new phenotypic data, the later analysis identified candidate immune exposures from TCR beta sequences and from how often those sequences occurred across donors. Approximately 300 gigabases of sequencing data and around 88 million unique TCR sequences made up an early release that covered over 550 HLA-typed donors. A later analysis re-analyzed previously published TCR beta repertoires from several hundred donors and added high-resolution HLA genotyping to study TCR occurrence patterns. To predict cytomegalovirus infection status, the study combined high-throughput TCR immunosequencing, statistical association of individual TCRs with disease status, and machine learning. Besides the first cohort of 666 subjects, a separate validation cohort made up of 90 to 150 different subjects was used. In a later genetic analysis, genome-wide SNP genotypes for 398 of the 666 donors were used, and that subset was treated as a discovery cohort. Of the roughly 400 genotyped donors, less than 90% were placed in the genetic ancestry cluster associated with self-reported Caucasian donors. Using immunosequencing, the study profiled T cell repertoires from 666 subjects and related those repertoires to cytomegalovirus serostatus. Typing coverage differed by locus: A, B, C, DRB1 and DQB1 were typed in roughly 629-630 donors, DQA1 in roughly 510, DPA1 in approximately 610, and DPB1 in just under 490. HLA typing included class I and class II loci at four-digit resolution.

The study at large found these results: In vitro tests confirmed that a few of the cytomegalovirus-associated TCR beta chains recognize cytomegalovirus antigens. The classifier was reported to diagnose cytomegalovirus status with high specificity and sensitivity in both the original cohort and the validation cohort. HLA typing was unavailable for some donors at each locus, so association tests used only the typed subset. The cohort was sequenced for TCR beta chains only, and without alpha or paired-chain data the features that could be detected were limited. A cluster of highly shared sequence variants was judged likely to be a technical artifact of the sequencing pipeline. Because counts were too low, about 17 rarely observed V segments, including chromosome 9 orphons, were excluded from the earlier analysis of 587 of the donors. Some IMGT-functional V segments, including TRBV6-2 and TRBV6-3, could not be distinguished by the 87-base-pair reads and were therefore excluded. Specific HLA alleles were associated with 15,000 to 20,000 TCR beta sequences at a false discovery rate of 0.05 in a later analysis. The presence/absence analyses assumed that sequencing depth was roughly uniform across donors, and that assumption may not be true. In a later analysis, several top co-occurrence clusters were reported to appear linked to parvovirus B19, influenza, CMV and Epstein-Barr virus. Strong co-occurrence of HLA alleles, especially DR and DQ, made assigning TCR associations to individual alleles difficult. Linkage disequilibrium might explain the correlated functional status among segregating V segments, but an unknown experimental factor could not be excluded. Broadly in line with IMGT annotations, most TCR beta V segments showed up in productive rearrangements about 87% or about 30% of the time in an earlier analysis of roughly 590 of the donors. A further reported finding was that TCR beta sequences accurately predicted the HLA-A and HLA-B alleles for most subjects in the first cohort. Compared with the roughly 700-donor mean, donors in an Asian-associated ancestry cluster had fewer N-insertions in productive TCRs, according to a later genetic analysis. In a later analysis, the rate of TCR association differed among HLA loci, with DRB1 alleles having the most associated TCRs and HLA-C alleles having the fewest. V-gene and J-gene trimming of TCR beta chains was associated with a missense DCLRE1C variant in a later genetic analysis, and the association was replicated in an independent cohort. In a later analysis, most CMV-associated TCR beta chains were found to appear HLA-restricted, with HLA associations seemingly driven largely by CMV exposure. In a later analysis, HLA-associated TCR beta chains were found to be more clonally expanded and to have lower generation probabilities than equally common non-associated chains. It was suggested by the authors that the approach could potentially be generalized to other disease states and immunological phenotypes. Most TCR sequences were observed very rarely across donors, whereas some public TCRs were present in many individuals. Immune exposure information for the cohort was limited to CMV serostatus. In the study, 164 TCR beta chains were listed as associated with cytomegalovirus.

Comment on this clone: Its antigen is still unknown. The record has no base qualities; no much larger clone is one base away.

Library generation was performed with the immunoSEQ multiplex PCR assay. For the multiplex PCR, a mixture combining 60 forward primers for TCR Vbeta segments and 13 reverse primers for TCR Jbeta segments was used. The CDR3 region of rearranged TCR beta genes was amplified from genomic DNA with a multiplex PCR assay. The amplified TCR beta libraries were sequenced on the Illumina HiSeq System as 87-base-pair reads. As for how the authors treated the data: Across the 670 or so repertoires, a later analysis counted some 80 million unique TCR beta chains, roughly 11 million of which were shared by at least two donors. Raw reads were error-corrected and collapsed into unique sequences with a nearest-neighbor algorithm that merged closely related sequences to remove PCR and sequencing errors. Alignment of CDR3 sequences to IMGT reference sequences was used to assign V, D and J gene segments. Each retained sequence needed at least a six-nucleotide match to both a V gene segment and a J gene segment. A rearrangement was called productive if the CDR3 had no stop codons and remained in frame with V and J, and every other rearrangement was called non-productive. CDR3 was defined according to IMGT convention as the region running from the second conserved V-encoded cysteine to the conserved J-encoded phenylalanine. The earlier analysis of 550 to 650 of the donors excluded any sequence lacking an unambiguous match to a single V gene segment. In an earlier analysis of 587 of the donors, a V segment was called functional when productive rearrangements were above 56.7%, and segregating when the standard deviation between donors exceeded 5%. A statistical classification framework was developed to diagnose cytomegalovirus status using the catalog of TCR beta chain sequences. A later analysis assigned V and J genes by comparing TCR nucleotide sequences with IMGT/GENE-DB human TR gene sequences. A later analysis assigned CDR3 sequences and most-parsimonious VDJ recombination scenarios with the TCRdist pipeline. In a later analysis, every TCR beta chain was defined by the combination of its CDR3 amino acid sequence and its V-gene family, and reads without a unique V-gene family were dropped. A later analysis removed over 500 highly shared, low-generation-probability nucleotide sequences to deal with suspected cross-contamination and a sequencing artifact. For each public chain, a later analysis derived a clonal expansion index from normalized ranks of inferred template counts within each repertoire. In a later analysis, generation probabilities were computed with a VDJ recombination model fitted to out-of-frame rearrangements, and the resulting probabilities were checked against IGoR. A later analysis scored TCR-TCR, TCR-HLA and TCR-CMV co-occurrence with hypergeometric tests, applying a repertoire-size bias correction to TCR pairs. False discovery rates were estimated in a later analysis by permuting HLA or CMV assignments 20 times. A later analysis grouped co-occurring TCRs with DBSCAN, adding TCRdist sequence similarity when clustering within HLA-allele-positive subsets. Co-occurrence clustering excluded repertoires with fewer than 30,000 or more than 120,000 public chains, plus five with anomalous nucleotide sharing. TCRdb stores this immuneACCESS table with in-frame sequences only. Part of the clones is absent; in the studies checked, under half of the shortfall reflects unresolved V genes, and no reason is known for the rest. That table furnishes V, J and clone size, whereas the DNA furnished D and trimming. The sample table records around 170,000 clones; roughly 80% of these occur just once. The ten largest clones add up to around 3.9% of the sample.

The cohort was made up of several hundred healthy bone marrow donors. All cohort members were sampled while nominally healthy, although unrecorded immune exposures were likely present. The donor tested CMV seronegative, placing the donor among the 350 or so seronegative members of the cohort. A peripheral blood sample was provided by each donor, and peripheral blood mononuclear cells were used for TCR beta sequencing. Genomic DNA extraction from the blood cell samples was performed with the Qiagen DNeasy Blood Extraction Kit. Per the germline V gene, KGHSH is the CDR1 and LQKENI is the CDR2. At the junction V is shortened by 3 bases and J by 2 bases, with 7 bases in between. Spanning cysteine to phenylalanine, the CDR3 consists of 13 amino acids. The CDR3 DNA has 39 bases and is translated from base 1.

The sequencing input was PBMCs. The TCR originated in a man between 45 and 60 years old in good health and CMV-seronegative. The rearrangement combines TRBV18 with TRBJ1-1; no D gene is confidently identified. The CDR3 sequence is CASSPLINTEAFF. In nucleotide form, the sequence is TGTGCCAGCTCACCTCTAATAAACACTGAAGCTTTCTTT.